What follows describes a single T cell receptor (beta chain). CDR1 is MDHEN, CDR2 SYDVKM, per germline. Trimming took 4 bases from V and 2 from J; bases not matched to a gene: 0. This CDR3 contains 14 residues. Only in-frame clones appear in the TCRdb table, and some are missing; sequencing was by immunoSEQ multiplex PCR. The table lists more than 80,000 clones, approximately 82% of them singletons. This entry is derived from a study of blood T cell repertoires in COVID-19. The sequence came from a man aged 50 to 60 with active or convalescent COVID-19. The chain employs TRBV28 and TRBJ1-4; 8 bases fit TRBD1. Material: peripheral blood. CDR3 DNA: TGTGCCAGCAGTTCAGGGGGCACTAATGAAAAACTGTTTTTT. Its translation: CASSSGGTNEKLFF.